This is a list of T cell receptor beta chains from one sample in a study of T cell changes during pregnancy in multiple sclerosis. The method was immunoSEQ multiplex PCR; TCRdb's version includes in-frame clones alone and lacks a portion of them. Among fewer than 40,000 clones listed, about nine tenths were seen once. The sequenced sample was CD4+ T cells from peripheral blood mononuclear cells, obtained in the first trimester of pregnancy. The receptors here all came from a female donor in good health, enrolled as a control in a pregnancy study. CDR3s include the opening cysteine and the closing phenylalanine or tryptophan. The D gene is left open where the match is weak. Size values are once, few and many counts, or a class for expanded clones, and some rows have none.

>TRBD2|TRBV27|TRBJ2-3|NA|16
CASSFGLAASTDTQYF
TGTGCCAGCAGTTTTGGCCTAGCGGCGAGCACAGATACGCAGTATTTT
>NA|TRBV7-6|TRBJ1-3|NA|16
CASSLGGHSSGNTIYF
TGTGCCAGCAGCTTAGGGGGACATTCTTCTGGAAACACCATATATTTT
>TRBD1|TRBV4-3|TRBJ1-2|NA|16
CASSQNTGTGRWGYTF
TGCGCCAGCAGCCAGAACACCGGGACAGGGCGTTGGGGCTACACCTTC
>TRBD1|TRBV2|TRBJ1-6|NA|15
CASKQGLESNSPLHF
TGTGCCAGCAAACAGGGGCTTGAATCTAATTCACCCCTCCACTTT
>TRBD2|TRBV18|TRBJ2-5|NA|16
CASSPPGSGGQGTQYF
TGTGCCAGCTCACCACCGGGCAGCGGGGGCCAGGGGACCCAGTACTTC
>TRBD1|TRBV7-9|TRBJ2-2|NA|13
CANDRGRYGELFF
TGTGCCAACGACAGGGGGCGATACGGGGAGCTGTTTTTT
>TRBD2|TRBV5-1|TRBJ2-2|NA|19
CASSLLGLAGGPNTGELFF
TGCGCCAGCAGCTTGTTAGGACTAGCGGGGGGACCGAACACCGGGGAGCTGTTTTTT
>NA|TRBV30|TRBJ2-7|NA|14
CACDGTLRTPEQYF
TGTGCCTGTGACGGGACACTAAGAACCCCCGAGCAGTACTTC
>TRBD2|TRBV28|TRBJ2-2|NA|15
CASRKTSGATGELFF
TGTGCCAGCAGGAAGACTAGCGGAGCCACCGGGGAGCTGTTTTTT
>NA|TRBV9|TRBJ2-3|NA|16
CASSVVGSISTDTQYF
TGTGCCAGCAGCGTAGTGGGCAGCATTAGCACAGATACGCAGTATTTT
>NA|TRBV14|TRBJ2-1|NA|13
CASSQPGRYGQFF
TGTGCCAGCAGCCAACCCGGGAGATACGGGCAGTTCTTC
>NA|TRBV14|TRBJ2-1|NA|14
CASSQGARSAEQFF
TGTGCCAGCAGCCAGGGGGCTCGTAGCGCTGAGCAGTTCTTC
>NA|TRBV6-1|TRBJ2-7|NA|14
CASSEEQGGTEQYF
TGTGCCAGCAGTGAAGAACAGGGCGGTACTGAGCAGTACTTC
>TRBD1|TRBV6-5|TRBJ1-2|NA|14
CASSEDRASGGYTF
TGTGCCAGCAGTGAGGACAGGGCCTCGGGGGGCTACACCTTC
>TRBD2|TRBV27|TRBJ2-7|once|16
CASSLSRLARNYEQYF
TGTGCCAGCAGTTTATCGAGACTAGCACGAAACTACGAGCAGTACTTC
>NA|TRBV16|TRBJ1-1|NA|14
CASNGRRGSTEAFF
TGTGCCAGCAACGGGAGGCGGGGGAGCACTGAAGCTTTCTTT
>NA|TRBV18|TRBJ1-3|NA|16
CASSPEPGNSGNTIYF
TGTGCCAGCTCACCCGAGCCGGGAAACTCTGGAAACACCATATATTTT
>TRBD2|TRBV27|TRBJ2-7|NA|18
CASSPGTSGGYPTYEQYF
TGTGCCAGCAGTCCTGGGACTAGCGGGGGGTATCCTACCTACGAGCAGTACTTC
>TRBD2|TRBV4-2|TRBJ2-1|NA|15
CASSSQEGLANEQFF
TGTGCCAGCAGCAGCCAAGAGGGACTAGCGAATGAGCAGTTCTTC
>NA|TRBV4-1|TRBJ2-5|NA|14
CASSQVDFQETQYF
TGCGCCAGCAGCCAAGTGGACTTCCAAGAGACCCAGTACTTC
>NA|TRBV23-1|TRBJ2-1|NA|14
CASSQGGVYNEQFF
TGCGCCAGCAGTCAAGGCGGGGTATACAATGAGCAGTTCTTC
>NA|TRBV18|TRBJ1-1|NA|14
CASLGGDGKTEAFF
TGTGCCAGCCTGGGGGGGGACGGGAAAACTGAAGCTTTCTTT
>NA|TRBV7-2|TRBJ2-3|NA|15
CASSWWESSTDTQYF
TGTGCCAGCAGCTGGTGGGAGTCTAGCACAGATACGCAGTATTTT
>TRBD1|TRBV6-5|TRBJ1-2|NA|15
CASSKGTGRTYGYTF
TGTGCCAGCAGTAAAGGGACAGGGAGAACCTATGGCTACACCTTC
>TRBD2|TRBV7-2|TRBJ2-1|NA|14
CASGPGVAGVGQFF
TGTGCCAGCGGTCCGGGGGTAGCGGGGGTGGGGCAGTTCTTC
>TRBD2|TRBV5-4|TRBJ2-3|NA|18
CASSKGARVAGDTDTQYF
TGTGCCAGCAGCAAAGGGGCGCGCGTAGCGGGGGACACAGATACGCAGTATTTT
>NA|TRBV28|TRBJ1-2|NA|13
CASSTRGPYGYTF
TGTGCCAGCAGCACTCGAGGTCCCTATGGCTACACCTTC
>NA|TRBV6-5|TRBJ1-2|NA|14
CASSYSGKGGGYTF
TGTGCCAGCAGTTACTCCGGGAAAGGAGGTGGCTACACCTTC
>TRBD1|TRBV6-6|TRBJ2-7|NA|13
CARRRDSRNEQYF
TGTGCCAGAAGACGGGACAGTCGAAACGAGCAGTACTTC
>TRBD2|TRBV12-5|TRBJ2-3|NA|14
CASALAGGLGTQYF
TGTGCTAGTGCTTTAGCGGGGGGCCTCGGTACGCAGTATTTT
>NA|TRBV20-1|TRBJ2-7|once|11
CSARAGVEQYF
TGCAGTGCTAGGGCCGGGGTCGAGCAGTACTTC
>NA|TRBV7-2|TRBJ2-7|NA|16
CASSLAGTAPSYEQYF
TGTGCCAGCAGCTTAGCGGGGACTGCACCCTCCTACGAGCAGTACTTC
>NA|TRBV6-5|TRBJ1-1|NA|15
CASSYSGGAGSEAFF
TGTGCCAGCAGTTACTCGGGGGGGGCAGGATCTGAAGCTTTCTTT
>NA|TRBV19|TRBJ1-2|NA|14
CASSGLRTNYGYTF
TGTGCCAGTTCCGGACTTCGTACTAACTATGGCTACACCTTC
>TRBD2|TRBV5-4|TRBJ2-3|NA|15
CASSLGGGPTDTQYF
TGTGCCAGCAGCTTGGGCGGGGGGCCCACAGATACGCAGTATTTT
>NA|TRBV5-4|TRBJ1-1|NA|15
CASSTELVMNTEAFF
TGTGCCAGCAGTACCGAGTTAGTTATGAACACTGAAGCTTTCTTT
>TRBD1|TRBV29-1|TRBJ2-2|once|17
CSVAGTGAQPNTGELFF
TGCAGCGTAGCCGGGACAGGGGCCCAACCGAACACCGGGGAGCTGTTTTTT
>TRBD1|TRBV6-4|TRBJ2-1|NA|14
CASSPTGDYNEQFF
TGTGCCAGCAGCCCCACAGGGGACTACAATGAGCAGTTCTTC
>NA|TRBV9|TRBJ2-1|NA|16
CASSRRTGSSYNEQFF
TGTGCCAGCAGCAGGAGGACGGGAAGCTCCTACAATGAGCAGTTCTTC
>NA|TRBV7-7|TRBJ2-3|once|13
CASSLSAGDTQYF
TGTGCTAGCAGCTTATCGGCGGGGGATACGCAGTATTTT
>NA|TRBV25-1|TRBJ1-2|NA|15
CASSDHGAGYYGYTF
TGTGCCAGCAGTGATCATGGGGCAGGGTACTATGGCTACACCTTC
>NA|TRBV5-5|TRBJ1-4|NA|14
CASSLFGRDEKLFF
TGTGCCAGCAGCTTGTTTGGGAGGGATGAAAAACTGTTTTTT
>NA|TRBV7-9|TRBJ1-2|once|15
CASSRSGGGRYGYTF
TGTGCCAGCAGCCGCTCTGGGGGCGGGAGGTATGGCTACACCTTC
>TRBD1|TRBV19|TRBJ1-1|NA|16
CASSTGTGTPWTEAFF
TGTGCCAGTAGCACCGGGACAGGGACCCCTTGGACTGAAGCTTTCTTT
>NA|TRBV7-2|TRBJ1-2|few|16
CASSAAPGQANYGYTF
TGTGCCAGCAGCGCCGCCCCGGGACAAGCTAACTATGGCTACACCTTC
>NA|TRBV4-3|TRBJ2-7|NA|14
CASSQETASYEQYF
TGCGCCAGCAGCCAAGAGACAGCTTCCTACGAGCAGTACTTC